The present T cell receptor (beta chain) was sequenced within a study of shared clonotypes between healthy human individuals. Study-level information: CD4 naive and CD4 memory each took three plates per donor, while CD8 naive took two and CD8 memory one.

Only CD45RO-negative cells positively selected for CCR7 counted as naive CD8 cells, so terminally differentiated effector memory CD45RA+ cells were excluded. This CDR3 contains 16 residues. V trimming: 3 bases; J trimming: 2 bases; junction bases outside the gene matches: 3. Germline V CDR1 and CDR2: SGHVS, FQNEAQ. Replicate PCRs from sorted subsets contained 200 ng DNA, which is approximately 30,000 T cell genomes. In the study's own analysis: From ImmunoSEQ came sequences covering only the junction and carrying no quality scores, so filtering differed. TCRdb keeps only in-frame clones here, not all; method: immunoSEQ multiplex PCR. That table furnishes V, J and clone size, whereas the DNA furnished D and trimming. Here the sample spans some 800,000 clones, around 93% being singletons. Overall study results and limits: Among donors, clonotype sharing was expected to be affected by sequencing depth.

On this clone itself: The antigen remains undetermined.

This receptor was taken from a man aged 30 to 39 in good health. Sequencing used naive CD8+ T cells sorted from blood. This chain connects TRBV7-8 to TRBJ2-3; 12 bases map to TRBD2. CDR3 sequence reads: CASSFRTSGATDTQYF. CDR3 nucleotides: TGTGCCAGCAGCTTTCGGACTAGCGGGGCCACAGATACGCAGTATTTT.